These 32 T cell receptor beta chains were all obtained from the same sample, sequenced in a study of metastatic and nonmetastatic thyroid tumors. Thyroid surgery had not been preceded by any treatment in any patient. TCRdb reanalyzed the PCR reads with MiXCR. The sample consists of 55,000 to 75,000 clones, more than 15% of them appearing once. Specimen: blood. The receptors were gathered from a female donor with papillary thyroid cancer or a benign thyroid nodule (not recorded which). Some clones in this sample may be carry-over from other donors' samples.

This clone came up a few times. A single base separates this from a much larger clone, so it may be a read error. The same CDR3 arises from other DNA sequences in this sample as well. Written as DNA, the CDR3 is TGTGCCACCTCTCCCGTGAATGAGCAGTTCTTC. It encodes CATSPVNEQFF. The V gene is TRBV6-2 or TRBV6-3, the J gene TRBJ2-1; D remains unclear. The V end lost 10 bases, the J end lost 7 bases, and 11 bases lay between the germline ends. Germline CDR1 MNHEY, CDR2 SVGEGT. CDR3 length: 11 residues.

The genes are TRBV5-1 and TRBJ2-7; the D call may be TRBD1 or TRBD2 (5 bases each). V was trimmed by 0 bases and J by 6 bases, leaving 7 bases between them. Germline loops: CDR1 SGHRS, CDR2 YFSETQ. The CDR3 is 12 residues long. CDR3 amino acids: CASSLAGGEQYF. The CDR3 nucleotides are TGCGCCAGCAGCTTGGCTGGGGGCGAGCAGTACTTC.

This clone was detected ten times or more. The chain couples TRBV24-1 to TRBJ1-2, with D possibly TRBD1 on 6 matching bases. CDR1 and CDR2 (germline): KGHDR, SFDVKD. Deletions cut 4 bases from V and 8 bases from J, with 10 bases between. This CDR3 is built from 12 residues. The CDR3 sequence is CATSEAGTGYTF. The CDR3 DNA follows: TGTGCCACCAGTGAGGCCGGGACAGGCTACACCTTC.

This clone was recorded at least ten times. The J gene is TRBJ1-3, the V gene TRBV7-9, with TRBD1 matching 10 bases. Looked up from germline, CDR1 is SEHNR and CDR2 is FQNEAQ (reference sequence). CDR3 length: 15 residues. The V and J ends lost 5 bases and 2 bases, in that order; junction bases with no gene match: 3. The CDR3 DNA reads TGTGCCAGCAGCCCGGGACAGGGGACTGGAAACACCATATATTTT. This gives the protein CASSPGQGTGNTIYF.

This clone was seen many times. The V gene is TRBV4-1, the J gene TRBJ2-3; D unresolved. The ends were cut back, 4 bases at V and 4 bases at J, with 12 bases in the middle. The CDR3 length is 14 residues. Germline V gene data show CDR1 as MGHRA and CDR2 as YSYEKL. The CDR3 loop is CASSPRVGADTQYF. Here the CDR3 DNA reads TGCGCCAGCAGCCCCCGTGTGGGTGCAGATACGCAGTATTTT.

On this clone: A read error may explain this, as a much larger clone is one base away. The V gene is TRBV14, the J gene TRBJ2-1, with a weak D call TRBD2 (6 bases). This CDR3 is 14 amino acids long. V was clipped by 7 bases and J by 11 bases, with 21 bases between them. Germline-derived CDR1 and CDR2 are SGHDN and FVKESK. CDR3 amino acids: CASIPDAMAGKQFF. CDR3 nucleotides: TGTGCCAGCATCCCCGATGCCATGGCGGGAAAGCAGTTCTTC.

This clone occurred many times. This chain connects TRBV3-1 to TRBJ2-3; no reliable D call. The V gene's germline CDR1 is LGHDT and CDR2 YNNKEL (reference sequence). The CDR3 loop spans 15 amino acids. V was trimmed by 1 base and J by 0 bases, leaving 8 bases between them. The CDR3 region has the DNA TGTGCCAGCAGCCAAGGAGTCTCTAGCACAGATACGCAGTATTTT. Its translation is CASSQGVSSTDTQYF.

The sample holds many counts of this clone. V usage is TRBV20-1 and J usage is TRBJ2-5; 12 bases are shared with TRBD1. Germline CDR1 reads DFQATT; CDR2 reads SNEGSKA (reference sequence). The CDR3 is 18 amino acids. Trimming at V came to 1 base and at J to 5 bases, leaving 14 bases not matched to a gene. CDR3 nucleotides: TGCAGTGCTAGAGGGTCGGGACAGGGGGCCGCGTCGAAGGAGACCCAGTACTTC. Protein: CSARGSGQGAASKETQYF.

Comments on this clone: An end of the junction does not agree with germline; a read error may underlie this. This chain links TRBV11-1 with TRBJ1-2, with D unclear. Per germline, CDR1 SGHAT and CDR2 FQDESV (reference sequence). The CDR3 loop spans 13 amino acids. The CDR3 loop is CASSSRGLYVYTF. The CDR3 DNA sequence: TGTGCCAGCAGCTCCCGCGGACTGTATGTCTACACCTTC.

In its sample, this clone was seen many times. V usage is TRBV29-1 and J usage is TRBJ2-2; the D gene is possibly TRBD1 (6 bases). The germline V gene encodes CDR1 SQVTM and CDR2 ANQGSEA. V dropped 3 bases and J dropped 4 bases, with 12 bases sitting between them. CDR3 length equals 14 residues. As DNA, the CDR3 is TGCAGCGTTGACGCAGGGGCAGGCACCGGGGAGCTGTTTTTT. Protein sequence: CSVDAGAGTGELFF.

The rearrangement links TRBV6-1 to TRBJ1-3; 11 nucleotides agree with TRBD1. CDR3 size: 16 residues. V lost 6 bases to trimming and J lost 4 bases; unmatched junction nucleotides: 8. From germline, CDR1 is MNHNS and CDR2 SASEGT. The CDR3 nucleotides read TGTGCCAGCAGATCGCGGACAGGGGGCGTCGGAAACACCATATATTTT. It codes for CASRSRTGGVGNTIYF.

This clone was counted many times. The CDR3 bases are TGCGCCAGCAGCCTCGAGAGGGGAGGGACTTTCTTT. This codes for CASSLERGGTFF. The genes are TRBV5-1 and TRBJ1-1; weak D call: TRBD1 (5 bases). The CDR3 is 12 residues long. The germline V gene encodes CDR1 SGHRS and CDR2 YFSETQ. Between the trimmed V and J ends, which lost 4 bases and 12 bases, there was a span of 16 bases.

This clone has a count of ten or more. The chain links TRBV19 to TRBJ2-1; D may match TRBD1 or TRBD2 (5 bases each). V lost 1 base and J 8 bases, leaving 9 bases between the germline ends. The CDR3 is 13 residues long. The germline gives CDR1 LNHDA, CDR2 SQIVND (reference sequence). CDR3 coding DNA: TGTGCCAGTAGTATAGTGAGGGGTGATGAGCAGTTCTTC. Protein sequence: CASSIVRGDEQFF.

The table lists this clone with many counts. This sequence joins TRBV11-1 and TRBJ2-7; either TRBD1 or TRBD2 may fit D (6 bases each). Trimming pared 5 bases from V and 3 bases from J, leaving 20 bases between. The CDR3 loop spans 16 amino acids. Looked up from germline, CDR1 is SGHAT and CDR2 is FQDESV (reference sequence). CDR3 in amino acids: CASSIPAGRGVYEQYF. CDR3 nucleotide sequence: TGTGCCAGCAGCATACCCGCGGGTAGGGGGGTCTACGAGCAGTACTTC.

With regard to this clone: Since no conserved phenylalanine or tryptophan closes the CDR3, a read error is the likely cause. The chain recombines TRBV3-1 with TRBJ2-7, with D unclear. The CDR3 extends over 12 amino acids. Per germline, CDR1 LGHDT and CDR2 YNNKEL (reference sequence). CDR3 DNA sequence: TGTGCCATCAGCCAAGCCTCCTACGAGCAGTACCTC. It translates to CAISQASYEQYL.

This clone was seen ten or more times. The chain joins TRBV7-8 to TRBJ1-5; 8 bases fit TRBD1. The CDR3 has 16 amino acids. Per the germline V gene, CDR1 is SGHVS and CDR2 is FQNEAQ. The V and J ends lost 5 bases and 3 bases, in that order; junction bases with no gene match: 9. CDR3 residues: CASSLETGGFNQPQHF. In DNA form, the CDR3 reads TGTGCCAGCAGCCTCGAAACAGGGGGTTTCAATCAGCCCCAGCATTTT.

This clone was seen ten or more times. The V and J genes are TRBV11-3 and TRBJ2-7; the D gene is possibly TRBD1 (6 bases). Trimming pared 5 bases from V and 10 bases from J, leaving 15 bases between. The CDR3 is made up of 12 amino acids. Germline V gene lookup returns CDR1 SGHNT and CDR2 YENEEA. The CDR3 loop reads CASSQGTGIQYF. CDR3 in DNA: TGTGCCAGCAGCCAGGGTACAGGGATCCAGTACTTC.

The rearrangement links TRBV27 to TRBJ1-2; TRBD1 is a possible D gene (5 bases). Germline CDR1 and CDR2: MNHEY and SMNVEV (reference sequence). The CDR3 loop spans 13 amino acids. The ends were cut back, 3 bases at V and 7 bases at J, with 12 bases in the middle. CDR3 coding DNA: TGTGCCAGCAGTTTGTACCAGGGCTCTGGCTACACCTTC. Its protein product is CASSLYQGSGYTF.

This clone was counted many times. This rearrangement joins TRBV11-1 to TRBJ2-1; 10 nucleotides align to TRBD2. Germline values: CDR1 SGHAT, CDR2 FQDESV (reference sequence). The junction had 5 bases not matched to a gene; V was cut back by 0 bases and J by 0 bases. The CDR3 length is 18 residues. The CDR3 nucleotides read TGTGCCAGCAGCTTAGCGCCTAGCGGGAGTTCCTCCTACAATGAGCAGTTCTTC. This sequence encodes CASSLAPSGSSSYNEQFF.

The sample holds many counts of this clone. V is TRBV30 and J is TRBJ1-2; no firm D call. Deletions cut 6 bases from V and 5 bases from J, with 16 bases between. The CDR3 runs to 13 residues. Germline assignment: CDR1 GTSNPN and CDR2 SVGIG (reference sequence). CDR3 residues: CACPGPYEYGYTF. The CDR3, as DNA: TGTGCCTGCCCCGGGCCCTATGAATATGGCTACACCTTC.

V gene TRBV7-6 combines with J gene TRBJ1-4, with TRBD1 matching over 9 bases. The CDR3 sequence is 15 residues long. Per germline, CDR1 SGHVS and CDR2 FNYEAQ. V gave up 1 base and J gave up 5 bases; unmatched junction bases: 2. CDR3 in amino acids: CASSLGGTGNEKLFF. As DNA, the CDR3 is TGTGCCAGCAGCTTAGGTGGGACAGGGAATGAAAAACTGTTTTTT.

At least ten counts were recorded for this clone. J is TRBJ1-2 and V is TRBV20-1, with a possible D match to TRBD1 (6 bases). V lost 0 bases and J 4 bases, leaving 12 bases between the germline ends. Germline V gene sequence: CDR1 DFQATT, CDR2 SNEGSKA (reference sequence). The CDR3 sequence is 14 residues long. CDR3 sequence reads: CSAREGGEGYGYTF. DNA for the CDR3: TGCAGTGCTAGAGAAGGGGGGGAGGGCTATGGCTACACCTTC.

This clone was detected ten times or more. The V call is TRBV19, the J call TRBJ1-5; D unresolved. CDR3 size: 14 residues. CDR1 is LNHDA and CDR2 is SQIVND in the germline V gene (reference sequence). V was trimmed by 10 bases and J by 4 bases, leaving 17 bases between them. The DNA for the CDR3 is TGTGCCACCTCACAGAACGGCGGGAATCAGCCCCAGCATTTT. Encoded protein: CATSQNGGNQPQHF.

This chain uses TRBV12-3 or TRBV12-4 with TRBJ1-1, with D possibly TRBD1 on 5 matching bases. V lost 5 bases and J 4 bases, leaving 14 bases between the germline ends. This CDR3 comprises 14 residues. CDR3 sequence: CASSTPGGTTEAFF. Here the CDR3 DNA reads TGTGCCAGCAGTACTCCCGGGGGGACCACTGAAGCTTTCTTT.

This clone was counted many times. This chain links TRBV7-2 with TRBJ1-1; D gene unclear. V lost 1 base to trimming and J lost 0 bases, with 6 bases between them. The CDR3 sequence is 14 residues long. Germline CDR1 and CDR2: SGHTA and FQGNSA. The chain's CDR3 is CASSLDRLNTEAFF. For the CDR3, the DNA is TGTGCCAGCAGCTTAGATCGCCTGAACACTGAAGCTTTCTTT.

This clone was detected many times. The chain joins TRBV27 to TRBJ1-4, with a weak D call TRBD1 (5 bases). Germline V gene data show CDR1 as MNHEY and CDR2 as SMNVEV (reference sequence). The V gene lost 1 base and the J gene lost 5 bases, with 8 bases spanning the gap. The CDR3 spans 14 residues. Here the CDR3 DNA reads TGTGCCAGCAGTTTATGGGGGGGAAATGAAAAACTGTTTTTT. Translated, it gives CASSLWGGNEKLFF.

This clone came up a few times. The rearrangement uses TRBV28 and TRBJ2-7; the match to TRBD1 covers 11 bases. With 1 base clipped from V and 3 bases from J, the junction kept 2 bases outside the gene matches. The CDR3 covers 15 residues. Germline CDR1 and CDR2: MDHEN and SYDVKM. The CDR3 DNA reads TGTGCCAGCAGTTTATTGGGGACAGGGGGCTACGAGCAGTACTTC. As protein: CASSLLGTGGYEQYF.

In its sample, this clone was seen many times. For the CDR3, the DNA is TGTGCCAGCTCACCCCTGGGACAGGGGGATAACTATGGCTACACCTTC. It yields the protein CASSPLGQGDNYGYTF. The gene calls are TRBV18 and TRBJ1-2, with 11 bases aligning to TRBD1. V lost 3 bases, J lost 1 base, and 4 bases stayed unmatched. The CDR3 sequence is 16 residues long. Germline V lookup: CDR1 KGHSH, CDR2 LQKENI.

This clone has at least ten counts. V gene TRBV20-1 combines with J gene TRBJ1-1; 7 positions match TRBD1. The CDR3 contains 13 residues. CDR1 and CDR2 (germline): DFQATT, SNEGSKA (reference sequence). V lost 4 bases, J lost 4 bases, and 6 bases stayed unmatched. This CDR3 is CSATGTEATEAFF. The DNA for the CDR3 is TGCAGTGCTACCGGGACAGAGGCCACTGAAGCTTTCTTT.

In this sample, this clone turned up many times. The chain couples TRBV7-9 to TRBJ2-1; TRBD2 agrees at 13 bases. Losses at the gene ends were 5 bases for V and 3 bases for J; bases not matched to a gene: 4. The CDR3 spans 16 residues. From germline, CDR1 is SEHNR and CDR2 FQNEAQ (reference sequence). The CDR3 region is CASSEGLAGVYNEQFF. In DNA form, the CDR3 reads TGTGCCAGCAGCGAAGGACTAGCGGGAGTCTACAATGAGCAGTTCTTC.

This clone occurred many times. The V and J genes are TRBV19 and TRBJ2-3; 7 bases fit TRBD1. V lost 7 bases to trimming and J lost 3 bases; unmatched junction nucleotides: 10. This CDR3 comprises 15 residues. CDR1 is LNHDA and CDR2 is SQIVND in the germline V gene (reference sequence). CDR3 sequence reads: CASKKTGLITDTQYF. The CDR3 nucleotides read TGTGCCAGTAAGAAGACAGGGCTTATTACAGATACGCAGTATTTT.

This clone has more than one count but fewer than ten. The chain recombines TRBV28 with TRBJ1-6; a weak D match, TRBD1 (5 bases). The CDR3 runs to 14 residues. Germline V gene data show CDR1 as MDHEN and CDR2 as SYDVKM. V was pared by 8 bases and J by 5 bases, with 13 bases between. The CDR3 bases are TGTGCCAGCTTGGGGGTGTGGAATAATTCACCCCTCCACTTT. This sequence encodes CASLGVWNNSPLHF.